These 27 T cell receptor beta chains were all obtained from the same sample, sequenced in a study of control samples from healthy donors and cancer patients. The table came from immunoSEQ multiplex PCR; TCRdb's copy has only in-frame clones and leaves some out. The table lists approximately 54,000 clones, 88% of them singletons. The sample consisted of PBMCs. Every receptor here comes from a man in his fifties with head and neck cancer.

The V gene is TRBV28, the J gene TRBJ1-2, with D perhaps matching TRBD1 (5 bases). Germline V gene lookup returns CDR1 MDHEN and CDR2 SYDVKM. There are 13 residues in the CDR3. With 7 bases removed from V and 2 bases from J, the gap between germline ends came to 11 bases. The DNA for the CDR3 is TGTGCCAGCACCTTCCGGGACAACTATGGCTACACCTTC. Encoded protein: CASTFRDNYGYTF.

The J gene is TRBJ1-4, the V gene TRBV9; TRBD1 is a possible D gene (6 bases). Trimming stripped 4 bases from V and 3 bases from J, with 16 bases between. This CDR3 has 16 residues. In germline, CDR1 is SGDLS, CDR2 YYNGEE. For the CDR3, the DNA is TGTGCCAGCAGCAGGGGTACGGGGGGCCCTAATGAAAAACTGTTTTTT. Protein product: CASSRGTGGPNEKLFF.

This chain joins TRBV28 and TRBJ2-1; no clear D. Trimming took 5 bases from V and 9 from J, leaving 8 bases between them. Germline V lookup: CDR1 MDHEN, CDR2 SYDVKM. The CDR3 contains 11 residues. The CDR3 nucleotides are TGTGCCAGCAGTGCTAGTGGTGAGCAGTTCTTC. It specifies CASSASGEQFF.

This clone was seen only once. The rearrangement links TRBV4-1 to TRBJ1-5, with D possibly TRBD1 on 6 matching bases. CDR1 and CDR2 from the germline V gene are MGHRA and YSYEKL. The CDR3 extends over 16 amino acids. V was trimmed by 1 base and J by 4 bases, leaving 14 bases between them. The CDR3 loop is CASSQVPGDKNQPQHF. The CDR3 DNA is TGCGCCAGCAGCCAAGTTCCCGGGGACAAAAATCAGCCCCAGCATTTT.

V usage is TRBV12-3 or TRBV12-4 and J usage is TRBJ1-2, with D perhaps matching TRBD1 (5 bases). The V and J ends lost 6 bases and 8 bases respectively, with 10 bases between them. The CDR3 extends over 11 amino acids. The CDR3 loop is CASRAGAGYTF. CDR3 DNA: TGTGCCAGCAGGGCCGGGGCCGGCTACACCTTC.

V gene TRBV19 combines with J gene TRBJ2-6; TRBD2 is a possible D gene (5 bases). The CDR3 is made up of 17 amino acids. The germline gives CDR1 LNHDA, CDR2 SQIVND (reference sequence). V was clipped by 7 bases and J by 4 bases, with 20 bases between them. The CDR3 DNA reads TGTGCCAGTACCCCCATTGGACTGGCGAGGGGGGCCAACGTCCTGACTTTC. It codes for CASTPIGLARGANVLTF.

The CDR3 loop is CASCASYEQYF. The CDR3 DNA is TGTGCCAGCTGCGCTAGCTACGAGCAGTACTTC. This rearrangement joins TRBV2 to TRBJ2-7; unclear D gene. V lost 8 bases and J lost 3, with 8 bases in between. Germline V lookup: CDR1 SNHLY, CDR2 FYNNEI. The CDR3 is 11 amino acids.

This clone occurred a few times. V is TRBV12-5 and J is TRBJ1-2, with D possibly TRBD1 on 5 matching bases. V gave up 4 bases and J gave up 7 bases, with 16 bases separating them. Germline-derived CDR1 and CDR2 are LGHNT and FRNRAP. This CDR3 spans 14 amino acids. This CDR3 reads CASGSTYRRIGYTF. CDR3 coding DNA: TGTGCTAGTGGTTCCACCTACAGGAGAATTGGCTACACCTTC.

This rearrangement joins TRBV28 to TRBJ2-7, with a weak D call TRBD2 (6 bases). CDR3 length: 15 residues. Trimming removed 6 bases at V and 5 bases at J, with 20 bases between. Germline CDR1 reads MDHEN; CDR2 reads SYDVKM. Here the CDR3 reads CASRSPRVGRNEQYF. The CDR3 DNA sequence: TGTGCCAGCAGATCACCCCGGGTGGGGAGGAACGAGCAGTACTTC. The entire variable domain, with the rest obtained from reference TRBV28 and TRBJ2-7, is as follows: DVKVTQSSRYLVKRTGEKVFLECVQDMDHENMFWYRQDPGLGLRLIYFSYDVKMKEKGDIPEGYSVSREKKERFSLILESASTNQTSMYLCASRSPRVGRNEQYFGPGTRLTVT.

This sequence joins TRBV5-1 and TRBJ2-7; TRBD1 agrees at 8 bases. The CDR3 extends over 17 amino acids. Looked up from germline, CDR1 is SGHRS and CDR2 is YFSETQ. J lost 2 bases, V lost 4 bases, and 14 bases had no gene match. The CDR3 here is CASSGGVTGVYPYEQYF. The CDR3 DNA reads as TGCGCCAGCAGCGGGGGAGTGACAGGGGTTTACCCCTACGAGCAGTACTTC.

This clone has just a few counts. V gene TRBV30 combines with J gene TRBJ2-5; 10 nucleotides match TRBD1. Per the germline V gene, CDR1 is GTSNPN and CDR2 is SVGIG (reference sequence). Losses at the gene ends were 3 bases for V and 1 base for J; bases not matched to a gene: 2. The CDR3 is 14 amino acids. The CDR3 protein is CAWSGDRGQETQYF. The CDR3 region has the DNA TGTGCCTGGAGCGGGGACAGGGGCCAAGAGACCCAGTACTTC.

CDR3 sequence: CASSLGGSTQETQYF. CDR3 coding DNA: TGTGCCAGCAGCTTAGGGGGGAGTACACAAGAGACCCAGTACTTC. The chain combines TRBV7-6 with TRBJ2-5; the D call may be TRBD1 or TRBD2 (5 bases each). Germline V gives CDR1 SGHVS, CDR2 FNYEAQ. The CDR3 contains 15 residues. The V gene lost 1 base and the J gene lost 2 bases, with 11 bases spanning the gap.

V usage is TRBV7-2 and J usage is TRBJ2-3; D unresolved. The CDR3 length is 14 residues. V was cut by 1 base and J by 4 bases, with 9 bases left in between. The germline CDR1 and CDR2 sequences are SGHTA and FQGNSA. CDR3 region: CASSLGGTSDTQYF. CDR3 coding DNA: TGTGCCAGCAGCTTAGGGGGAACATCAGATACGCAGTATTTT.

V gene TRBV28 combines with J gene TRBJ2-5; tentative D call: TRBD2 (5 bases). Trimming cost V 6 bases and J 5 bases, with 16 bases left between them. Germline V gene data show CDR1 as MDHEN and CDR2 as SYDVKM. The CDR3 runs 14 residues. The DNA of the CDR3 is TGTGCCAGCAGACGACTCTCCTGGGAGGAGACCCAGTACTTC. It specifies CASRRLSWEETQYF.

The CDR3 bases are TGTGCCAGCAGCTTAGAGTCCATCCAAGAGACCCAGTACTTC. Encoded protein: CASSLESIQETQYF. The V gene is TRBV7-9, the J gene TRBJ2-5, with D unclear. The CDR3 is 14 amino acids. Trimming removed 1 base from V and 1 base from J, with 7 bases in between. Germline lookup yields CDR1 SEHNR and CDR2 FQNEAQ (reference sequence).

The V call is TRBV10-3, the J call TRBJ1-2, with TRBD1 as a possible D gene (5 bases). The CDR3 loop spans 15 amino acids. Germline assignment: CDR1 ENHRY and CDR2 SYGVKD. Trimming took off 6 bases at V and 2 bases at J, with 16 bases between the two ends. The CDR3 spells CAIRVQTGGNYGYTF. CDR3 bases: TGTGCCATCAGGGTACAGACGGGGGGGAACTATGGCTACACCTTC.

The CDR3 DNA reads TGTGCCATCGGCAGGCTCTCCTACGAGCAGTACTTC. Protein: CAIGRLSYEQYF. The chain uses TRBV2 and TRBJ2-7, with D unclear. There are 12 residues in the CDR3. Germline CDR1 and CDR2: SNHLY and FYNNEI. The V gene lost 10 bases and the J gene lost 0 bases, with 10 bases spanning the gap.

The genes are TRBV28 and TRBJ2-1, with 11 bases lining up with TRBD2. The CDR3 has 19 amino acids. V gave up 6 bases and J gave up 4 bases; unmatched junction bases: 17. Germline loops: CDR1 MDHEN, CDR2 SYDVKM. This chain's CDR3 is CASSRGLAGGQNPYNEQFF. The CDR3 coding sequence is TGTGCCAGCAGCCGTGGGCTAGCGGGAGGACAAAACCCTTACAATGAGCAGTTCTTC.

The V call is TRBV4-2, the J call TRBJ1-1; D might be TRBD1 (5 bases). Deletions cut 3 bases from V and 6 bases from J, with 20 bases between. Germline-derived CDR1 and CDR2 are LGHNA and YNFKEQ. The CDR3 contains 16 residues. CDR3 residues: CASSQERSGGSSEAFF. The CDR3 bases are TGTGCCAGCAGCCAGGAGAGGTCCGGGGGATCGTCTGAAGCTTTCTTT.

The chain uses TRBV6-5 and TRBJ1-6, with D perhaps matching TRBD1 (5 bases). Germline CDR1 and CDR2: MNHEY and SVGAGI. There are 13 residues in the CDR3. V lost 8 bases to trimming and J lost 7 bases, with 12 bases between them. CDR3 loop: CASLGTVNSPLHF. DNA for the CDR3: TGTGCCAGCTTGGGGACTGTGAATTCACCCCTCCACTTT.

The rearrangement uses TRBV3-1 (or the pseudogene TRBV3-2) and TRBJ2-2, with 11 positions matching TRBD2. From germline, CDR1 is LGHDT and CDR2 YNNKEL (reference sequence). After removal of 4 bases from V and 0 bases from J, the junction contained 4 bases not matched to a gene. This CDR3 comprises 17 residues. The CDR3 DNA reads TGTGCCAGCAGCCCCCAGACTAGCGGGACGAACACCGGGGAGCTGTTTTTT. Translating it yields CASSPQTSGTNTGELFF.

The chain couples TRBV4-1 to TRBJ1-5; perhaps TRBD1 as D (6 bases). CDR3 length: 16 amino acids. Per the germline V gene, CDR1 is MGHRA and CDR2 is YSYEKL. V lost 2 bases and J 6 bases, leaving 17 bases between the germline ends. The CDR3 DNA reads TGCGCCAGCAGCCAACACCCAGGGGACCCAAGTCAGCCCCAGCATTTT. Translating it yields CASSQHPGDPSQPQHF.

The V and J genes are TRBV10-2 and TRBJ2-7; a possible D gene is TRBD1 (6 bases). V shed 5 bases and J shed 1 base, with 9 bases lying between them. Germline assignment: CDR1 WSHSY and CDR2 SAAADI. The CDR3 runs 13 residues. CDR3 loop: CASSPDSSYEQYF. In DNA form, the CDR3 reads TGCGCCAGCAGTCCGGACAGTTCCTACGAGCAGTACTTC.

The CDR3 sequence: CASSVVAGTKGGELFF. CDR3 nucleotides: TGTGCCAGCAGCGTAGTTGCGGGGACAAAAGGCGGGGAGCTGTTTTTT. The rearrangement links TRBV9 to TRBJ2-2, with D perhaps given as TRBD1 or TRBD2 (6 bases each). This CDR3 comprises 16 residues. The V end lost 0 bases, the J end lost 7 bases, and 16 bases lay between the germline ends. The germline V gene has CDR1 SGDLS and CDR2 YYNGEE. Together with reference TRBV9 and TRBJ2-2, the CDR3 gives the full variable domain: DSGVTQTPKHLITATGQRVTLRCSPRSGDLSVYWYQQSLDQGLQFLIQYYNGEERAKGNILERFSAQQFPDLHSELNLSSLELGDSALYFCASSVVAGTKGGELFFGEGSRLTVL.

Regarding this clone: At one of its ends the junction is not consistent with the germline gene, which may arise from a read error. The rearrangement uses TRBV6-1 and TRBJ1-3; a weak D match, TRBD1 (6 bases). Germline values: CDR1 MNHNS, CDR2 SASEGT. The CDR3 consists of 11 residues. In DNA, the CDR3 is TGTGCCAGCAGTGAACTATGGACAGAAGATTTT. This sequence encodes CASSELWTEDF.

The chain is built from TRBV7-5 and TRBJ2-3; TRBD1 was called by the table and not checked on the DNA. TRBV7-5 is an annotated pseudogene. The CDR3 sequence is 21 residues long. The CDR3: CVRSTEQDAAGTGGIPDTQYF. The CDR3 nucleotides are TGTGTCAGAAGCACCGAACAGGATGCGGCCGGGACAGGGGGTATTCCAGATACGCAGTATTTT.

The V and J genes are TRBV4-3 and TRBJ1-1; D ambiguous. Trimming removed 2 bases at V and 8 bases at J, with 18 bases between. Per germline, CDR1 LGHNA and CDR2 YSLEER. The CDR3 has 15 residues. The CDR3 sequence is CASSQTTAGTDEAFF. As DNA, the CDR3 is TGCGCCAGCAGCCAAACGACCGCAGGAACCGACGAAGCTTTCTTT.